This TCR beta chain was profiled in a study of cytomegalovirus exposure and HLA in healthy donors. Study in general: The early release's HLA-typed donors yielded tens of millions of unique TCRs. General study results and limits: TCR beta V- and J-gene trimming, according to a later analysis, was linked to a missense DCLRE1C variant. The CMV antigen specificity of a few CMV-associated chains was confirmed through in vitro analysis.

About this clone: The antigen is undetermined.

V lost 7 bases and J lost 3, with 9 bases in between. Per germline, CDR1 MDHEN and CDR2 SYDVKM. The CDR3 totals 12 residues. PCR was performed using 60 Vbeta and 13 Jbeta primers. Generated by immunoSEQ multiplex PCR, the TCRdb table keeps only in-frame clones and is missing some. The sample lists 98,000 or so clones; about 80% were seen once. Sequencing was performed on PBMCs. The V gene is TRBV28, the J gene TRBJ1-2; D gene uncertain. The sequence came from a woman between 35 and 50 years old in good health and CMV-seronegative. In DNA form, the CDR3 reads TGTGCCAGCAATAAGAGATACTATGGCTACACCTTC. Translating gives CASNKRYYGYTF.